Listed here are 24 T cell receptor beta chains from one sample, sequenced in a study of tumor-infiltrating lymphocytes in primary liver carcinoma. With around 490 ng total RNA as template and a constant-region primer, TCR beta cDNA was made. Slightly modified ARM-PCR with three nested multiplex PCR rounds yielded TCR beta libraries. Rounds one and two of PCR, each of about 10 cycles, were primed with TRBV1-TRBV30 forward primers and a C-beta reverse primer. TCRdb passed the multiplex PCR reads through MiXCR, listing each CDR3 protein once. The table records a few hundred thousand distinct CDR3 sequences, 58% of them present only once. Out of unsorted whole blood came the blood RNA, and germline DNA was extracted as well. The material sequenced was peripheral blood. The receptors were gathered from a young woman with primary liver carcinoma and hepatitis B virus infection.

With regard to this clonotype: The junction departs from the called germline gene at one end, perhaps through a read error. The chain has TRBV7-8 and TRBJ2-7; 7 bases line up with TRBD2. This CDR3 is built from 14 residues. CDR1 and CDR2 from the germline V gene are SGHVS and FQNEAQ. This CDR3 is CANSLARGSYEQYF. The CDR3 DNA follows: TGTGCCAACAGCTTAGCGCGGGGGAGCTACGAGCAGTACTTC.

This sequence joins TRBV6-5 and TRBJ2-7, with TRBD1 matching over 7 bases. The germline CDR1 and CDR2 sequences are MNHEY and SVGAGI. This CDR3 is 15 amino acids long. The CDR3 DNA reads as TGTGCCAGCAGTTACAGGGACAGCAGCTCCTACGAGCAGTACGTT. Encoded protein: CASSYRDSSSYEQYV.

The chain links TRBV6-2 or TRBV6-3 to TRBJ1-1; 7 bases line up with TRBD1. Germline V gene lookup returns CDR1 MNHEY and CDR2 SVGEGT. The CDR3 is 14 residues long. Unmatched junction bases numbered 4, after V lost 5 bases and J lost 1 base. CDR3 residues: CASSKGQWNTEAFF. The CDR3 nucleotides are TGTGCCAGCAGTAAGGGACAGTGGAACACTGAAGCTTTCTTT.

As concerns this clonotype: The CDR3 end shows no conserved phenylalanine or tryptophan, and so a read error is likely. CDR3 region: CASSLERSSEQFI. CDR3 coding DNA: TGCGCCAGCAGCCTAGAGAGGTCCAGTGAGCAGTTCATC. The chain is built from TRBV4-3 and TRBJ2-1, with D unclear. V lost 4 bases, J lost 9 bases, and 13 bases lay in between. The germline gives CDR1 LGHNA, CDR2 YSLEER. The CDR3 runs to 13 residues.

This clonotype was counted only a few times. The rearrangement joins TRBV14 to TRBJ2-5; no definite D call. V shed 1 base and J shed 4 bases, with 4 bases lying between them. This CDR3 spans 12 amino acids. Germline loops: CDR1 SGHDN, CDR2 FVKESK. The DNA of the CDR3 is TGTGCCAGCAGCCAAGGTGGAGAGACCCAGTACTTC. Its protein is CASSQGGETQYF.

The rearrangement uses TRBV6-5 and TRBJ2-2; D remains unclear. The germline gives CDR1 MNHEY, CDR2 SVGAGI. The CDR3 is 12 residues long. V gave up 6 bases and J gave up 4 bases, with 6 bases separating them. CDR3 coding DNA: TGTGCCAGCAGGTCAATCACCGGGGAGCTGTTTTTT. Residues: CASRSITGELFF.

This clonotype was detected many times. V is TRBV12-3 or TRBV12-4 and J is TRBJ2-2; D remains ambiguous. V lost 7 bases and J lost 3, with 6 bases in between. This CDR3 has 12 amino acids. CDR3 coding DNA: TGTGCCAGCACAGGATACACCGGGGAGCTGTTTTTT. Amino acid sequence: CASTGYTGELFF.

This chain links TRBV28 with TRBJ1-1; D may be TRBD1 (6 bases). CDR1 is MDHEN, CDR2 SYDVKM, per germline. This CDR3 is 14 amino acids long. V was pared by 6 bases and J by 5 bases, with 16 bases between. CDR3 sequence (DNA): TGTGCCAGCAGCCGCCACAGGGTCCTTACTGAAGCTTTCTTT. Protein product: CASSRHRVLTEAFF.

A few counts support this clonotype. A single base separates this from a much larger clone, so it may be a read error. The chain couples TRBV4-3 to TRBJ1-1; possibly TRBD1 for D (5 bases). CDR3 size: 15 residues. Germline V gene sequence: CDR1 LGHNA, CDR2 YSLEER. In nucleotides, the CDR3 is TGCACCAGCAGCCAAGCCCCAGACAGCAACACTGAAGCTTTCTTT. Encoded protein: CTSSQAPDSNTEAFF.

This clonotype appeared once. The junction and the germline gene differ at one end; a read error may be behind it. This chain connects TRBV7-8 to TRBJ2-7; 8 bases are shared with TRBD1. The CDR3 consists of 15 residues. Germline assignment: CDR1 SGHVS and CDR2 FQNEAQ. CDR3 in DNA: TGTGCCAGCTGCTTAGGGACAGGCTCTAACTACGAGCAGTACTTC. Its translation: CASCLGTGSNYEQYF.

To note about this clonotype: A junction end diverges from the germline sequence, so it may reflect a read error. The chain couples TRBV28 to TRBJ2-7, with D uncertain. The length of the CDR3 is 14 residues. CDR1 and CDR2 from the germline V gene are MDHEN and SYDVKM. DNA of the CDR3: TGTGCCAGTAGTTTCTCTCAGGTTCTGTACGAGCAGTACTTC. Protein product: CASSFSQVLYEQYF.

Concerning this clonotype: A much larger clone is a single base away; this may be a read error. Without the conserved terminal phenylalanine or tryptophan, this CDR3 likely stems from a read error. The V call is TRBV11-2, the J call TRBJ2-1; D uncertain. The V end lost 2 bases, the J end lost 4 bases, and 15 bases lay between the germline ends. The CDR3 is made up of 16 amino acids. CDR1 SGHAT and CDR2 FQNNGV come from the germline V gene. The CDR3 loop reads CASSLSSVWSYNEQFL. CDR3 nucleotides: TGTGCCAGCAGCTTATCCTCGGTTTGGTCTTACAATGAGCAGTTCCTC.

This clonotype came up a few times. The rearrangement uses TRBV6-2 or TRBV6-3 and TRBJ2-5; tentatively, D is TRBD2 (5 bases). Germline values: CDR1 MNHEY, CDR2 SVGEGT. This CDR3 has 14 residues. Trimming stripped 8 bases from V and 3 bases from J, with 16 bases between. For the CDR3, the DNA is TGTGCCAGCGCGTGGCCCGGAGCGGAAGAGACCCAGTACTTC. As protein: CASAWPGAEETQYF.

As for this clonotype: The junction differs from germline at one of its ends, possibly a read error. This chain links TRBV29-1 with TRBJ2-3; 8 bases line up with TRBD1. The V gene's germline CDR1 is SQVTM and CDR2 ANQGSEA. The CDR3 spans 15 residues. The CDR3 sequence: CSALTGGFSTDTQYF. In nucleotides, the CDR3 is TGCAGCGCCCTAACAGGGGGTTTTAGCACAGATACACAGTATTTT.

This sequence joins TRBV6-1 and TRBJ2-3, with a tentative D call TRBD1 (6 bases). Germline V gene lookup returns CDR1 MNHNS and CDR2 SASEGT. This CDR3 is 14 amino acids long. V was cut by 0 bases and J by 8 bases, with 12 bases left in between. As DNA, the CDR3 is TGTGCCAGCAGTGAAGCGGGGTCAGGGGCTACGCAGTATTTT. Its translation is CASSEAGSGATQYF.

The chain is built from TRBV12-5 and TRBJ1-3, with D perhaps matching TRBD1 (5 bases). V lost 5 bases and J lost 2, with 10 bases in between. Germline V gene lookup returns CDR1 LGHNT and CDR2 FRNRAP. The CDR3 extends over 14 amino acids. Here the CDR3 DNA reads TGTGCTAGTGGTAGGCAGGGTACTGGAAACACCATATATTTT. Its protein product is CASGRQGTGNTIYF.

This clonotype was counted between two and nine times. The rearrangement joins TRBV28 to TRBJ2-1; 7 nucleotides align to TRBD1. The CDR3 spans 11 residues. Per the germline V gene, CDR1 is MDHEN and CDR2 is SYDVKM. V was pared by 6 bases and J by 13 bases, with 6 bases of the junction left unmatched. Here the CDR3 reads CASSPRQGQFF. CDR3 bases: TGTGCCAGCAGCCCCCGACAGGGACAGTTCTTC.

With respect to this clonotype: A clone one base away is much larger, so this may be a read error. The rearrangement joins TRBV29-1 to TRBJ2-5, with D maybe TRBD2 (6 bases). This CDR3 has 15 residues. The germline V and J ends were trimmed by 0 bases and 5 bases, with 16 bases remaining between them. Germline CDR1 and CDR2: SQVTM and ANQGSEA. The CDR3 is CSVEDTKHRGETQYF. DNA for the CDR3: TGCAGCGTTGAAGATACGAAGCATCGGGGGGAGACCCAGTACTTC.

In regard to this clonotype: At one boundary the junction diverges from the germline segment, which might be a read error. The rearrangement uses TRBV11-2 and TRBJ2-7; the match to TRBD2 covers 9 bases. CDR1 is SGHAT and CDR2 is FQNNGV in the germline V gene. This CDR3 is built from 15 residues. The CDR3 reads CASSLDVSGRNEHYF. The DNA for the CDR3 is TGTGCCAGCAGCTTAGATGTTAGCGGGAGAAACGAGCATTACTTC.

Remarks on this clonotype: One end of the junction is discordant with germline, which a read error may explain. This chain joins TRBV11-2 and TRBJ1-2; D is ambiguous. The CDR3 extends over 18 amino acids. Germline CDR1 is SGHAT and CDR2 is FQNNGV. In nucleotides, the CDR3 is TGTGCCGGCAGCTTTAGTTTTCAGCCGCGTGCGTCCCGAAATGGCTACACCTTC. Its translation: CAGSFSFQPRASRNGYTF.

About this clonotype itself: This sequence may be a read error, since a much larger clone differs from it by one base. For the CDR3, the DNA is TGCAGCGCTGGAGACCTCTCCTATGGAAACACCATATATTTT. It specifies CSAGDLSYGNTIYF. The chain employs TRBV29-1 and TRBJ1-3; no clear D. Trimming left V 7 bases short and J 3 bases short, with 16 bases between. Germline V gene lookup returns CDR1 SQVTM and CDR2 ANQGSEA. The CDR3 is made up of 14 amino acids.

This clonotype was recorded a few times. The chain carries TRBV12-3 or TRBV12-4 and TRBJ2-2, with no clear D. The CDR3 runs 13 residues. V lost 6 bases and J lost 6, with 11 bases in between. CDR3: CASSTLWAGELFF. In DNA form, the CDR3 reads TGTGCCAGCAGCACTCTTTGGGCCGGGGAGCTGTTTTTT.

With respect to this clonotype: The CDR3 end shows no conserved phenylalanine or tryptophan, and so a read error is likely. V gene TRBV4-1 combines with J gene TRBJ1-2; possible D gene TRBD1, 5 bases. Trimming shortened V by 4 bases and J by 4 bases, and 19 bases separated the two germline ends. Germline CDR1 reads MGHRA; CDR2 reads YSYEKL. The CDR3 contains 16 residues. CDR3 nucleotides: TGCGCCAGCAGCCTCGAAAACGGACATTTTATCTATGGCTACACCCTC. Translating it yields CASSLENGHFIYGYTL.

As regards this clonotype: A much larger clone lies one base from this, so it may be a read error. J is TRBJ2-1 and V is TRBV5-1, with TRBD2 identical over 12 bases. There are 18 residues in the CDR3. Per the germline V gene, CDR1 is SGHRS and CDR2 is YFSETQ. The CDR3 nucleotides are TGCGCCAGCAGCCCGTTACTAGCGGGAGGCCTCTCCTACAATAAGCAGTTCTTC. Its translation is CASSPLLAGGLSYNKQFF.